The present T cell receptor (beta chain) was sequenced within a study of Ad26.COV2.S vaccination and SARS-CoV-2 variants. Background on the study: Donor participated within the Ad26.COV2.S arm of the COV1001 trial. Findings and caveats of the study: The TCR breadth and depth analyses may have understated or missed part of the total T cell responses.

V lost 3 bases to trimming and J lost 3 bases; unmatched junction nucleotides: 12. Germline V lookup: CDR1 MDHEN, CDR2 SYDVKM. The CDR3 runs to 18 residues. The treatment was: roughly 20 received Ad26.COV2.S at low or high dose, single or two shots; five or six received placebo; per-sample allocation not given. Day 63 following the first vaccine or placebo injection was when the samples were taken. Method: immunoSEQ multiplex PCR; TCRdb's copy keeps in-frame clones and lacks some. Among 400,000 to 500,000 clones listed, 88% were seen once. A word on this clone: What it recognizes is unknown.

This chain uses TRBV28 with TRBJ1-2; 11 nucleotides agree with TRBD1. This sample comprised peripheral blood, obtained in a trial of Ad26.COV2.S vaccine versus placebo. The sequence was obtained from a person aged 18-65 years who received the Ad26.COV2.S COVID-19 vaccine or a placebo. The CDR3 sequence: CASSFHRGDRGGDYGYTF. The CDR3 nucleotides are TGTGCCAGCAGTTTTCACCGAGGGGACAGGGGGGGAGACTATGGCTACACCTTC.